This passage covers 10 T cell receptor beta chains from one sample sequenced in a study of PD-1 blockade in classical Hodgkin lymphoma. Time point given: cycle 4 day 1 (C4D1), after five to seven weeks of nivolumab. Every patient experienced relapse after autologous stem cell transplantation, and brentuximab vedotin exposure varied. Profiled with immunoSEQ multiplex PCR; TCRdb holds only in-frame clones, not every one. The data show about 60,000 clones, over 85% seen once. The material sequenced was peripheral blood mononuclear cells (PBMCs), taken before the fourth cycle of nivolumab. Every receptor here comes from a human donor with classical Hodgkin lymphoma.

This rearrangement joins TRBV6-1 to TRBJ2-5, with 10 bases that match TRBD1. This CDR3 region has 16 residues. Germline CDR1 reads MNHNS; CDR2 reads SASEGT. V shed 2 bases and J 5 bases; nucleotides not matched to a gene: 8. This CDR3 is CASSEFRTGGYETQYF. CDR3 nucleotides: TGTGCCAGCAGTGAATTTAGGACAGGGGGATACGAGACCCAGTACTTC.

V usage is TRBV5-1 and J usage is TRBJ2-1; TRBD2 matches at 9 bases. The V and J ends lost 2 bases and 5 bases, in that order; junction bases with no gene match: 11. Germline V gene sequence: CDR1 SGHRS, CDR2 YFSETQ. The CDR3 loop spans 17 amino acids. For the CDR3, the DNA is TGCGCCAGCAGCTTAGTCCACCCGGGACTAGCAAACAATGAGCAGTTCTTC. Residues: CASSLVHPGLANNEQFF.

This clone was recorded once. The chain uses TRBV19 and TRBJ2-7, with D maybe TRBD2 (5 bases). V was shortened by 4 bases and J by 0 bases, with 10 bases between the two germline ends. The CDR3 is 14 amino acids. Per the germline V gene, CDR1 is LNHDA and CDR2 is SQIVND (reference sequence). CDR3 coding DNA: TGTGCCAGTAGTAGTTTTGGGAGCTCCTACGAGCAGTACTTC. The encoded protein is CASSSFGSSYEQYF.

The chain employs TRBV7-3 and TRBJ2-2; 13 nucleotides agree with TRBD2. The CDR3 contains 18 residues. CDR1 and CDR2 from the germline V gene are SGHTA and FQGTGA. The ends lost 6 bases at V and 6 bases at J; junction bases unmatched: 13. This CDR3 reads CASRKIPGLAGFAGELFF. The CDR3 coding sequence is TGTGCCAGCAGAAAGATTCCGGGACTAGCGGGATTCGCCGGGGAGCTGTTTTTT.

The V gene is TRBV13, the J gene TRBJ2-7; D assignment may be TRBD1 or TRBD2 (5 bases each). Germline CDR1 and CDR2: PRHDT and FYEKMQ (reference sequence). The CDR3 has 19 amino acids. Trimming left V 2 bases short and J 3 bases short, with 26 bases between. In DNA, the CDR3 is TGTGCCAGCAGCTTAAAAGGGGCCCCTCCGGGACGGCAAATCTACGAGCAGTACTTC. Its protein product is CASSLKGAPPGRQIYEQYF.

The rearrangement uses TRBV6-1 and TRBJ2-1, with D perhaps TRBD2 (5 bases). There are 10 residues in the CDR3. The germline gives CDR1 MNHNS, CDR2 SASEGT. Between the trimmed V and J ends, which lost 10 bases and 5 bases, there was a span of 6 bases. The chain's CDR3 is CATGDNEQFF. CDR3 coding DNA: TGTGCCACCGGGGACAATGAGCAGTTCTTC.

The CDR3 region has the DNA TGCGCCAGCAGCCAACCTTATAGCGGGGCCTCCTCCTACAATGAGCAGTTCTTC. Its protein is CASSQPYSGASSYNEQFF. V usage is TRBV4-1 and J usage is TRBJ2-1; 8 nucleotides match TRBD2. The J segment lost 0 bases and the V segment lost 2 bases, leaving 9 bases of the junction unmatched. CDR3 length: 18 amino acids. Germline loops: CDR1 MGHRA, CDR2 YSYEKL.

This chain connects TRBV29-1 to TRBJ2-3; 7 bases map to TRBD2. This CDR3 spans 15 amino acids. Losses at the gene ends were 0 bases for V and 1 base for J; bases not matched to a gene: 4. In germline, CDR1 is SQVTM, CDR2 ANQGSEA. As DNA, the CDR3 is TGCAGCGTTGAAGAGGAGGCGGGGGGCACAGATACGCAGTATTTT. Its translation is CSVEEEAGGTDTQYF.

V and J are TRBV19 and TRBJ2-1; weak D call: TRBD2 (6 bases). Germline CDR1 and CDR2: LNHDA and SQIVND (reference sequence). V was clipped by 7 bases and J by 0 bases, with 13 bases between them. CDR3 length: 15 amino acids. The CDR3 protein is CASKRGASSYNEQFF. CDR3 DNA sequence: TGTGCCAGTAAGCGCGGGGCAAGCTCCTACAATGAGCAGTTCTTC.

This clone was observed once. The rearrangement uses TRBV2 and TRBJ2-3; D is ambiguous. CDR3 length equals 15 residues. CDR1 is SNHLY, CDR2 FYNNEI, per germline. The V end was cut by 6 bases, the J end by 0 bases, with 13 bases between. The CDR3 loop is CASRVDTPSTDTQYF. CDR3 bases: TGTGCCAGCAGGGTAGACACACCTAGCACAGATACGCAGTATTTT.